Following are 3 T cell receptor beta chains from one sample sequenced in a study of cytomegalovirus exposure and HLA in healthy donors. The PCR was carried out with 60 Vbeta primers and 13 Jbeta primers. The repertoire was sequenced with immunoSEQ multiplex PCR; TCRdb's copy has only in-frame clones and lacks some. The table has about 100,000 clones, around three quarters seen once. The sample consisted of PBMCs. The receptors were sampled from a female donor in good health and CMV-seropositive.

The V call is TRBV28, the J call TRBJ1-2, with D maybe TRBD1 (5 bases). This CDR3 comprises 12 residues. The V gene lost 6 bases and the J gene lost 11 bases, with 16 bases spanning the gap. Germline-derived CDR1 and CDR2 are MDHEN and SYDVKM. CDR3 loop: CASSTSPGGYTF. The CDR3 coding sequence is TGTGCCAGCAGCACCTCCCCCGGGGGTTACACCTTC.

The chain combines TRBV27 with TRBJ1-2, with TRBD1 as a possible D gene (5 bases). The CDR3 runs to 11 residues. Germline assignment: CDR1 MNHEY and CDR2 SMNVEV (reference sequence). V was clipped by 10 bases and J by 6 bases, with 12 bases between them. CDR3 nucleotides: TGTGCCACCCCTGGGGGGGATGGCTACACCTTC. Translating it yields CATPGGDGYTF.

This clone occurred a few times. This chain joins TRBV7-9 and TRBJ1-5; no clear D. Germline assignment: CDR1 SEHNR and CDR2 FQNEAQ (reference sequence). CDR3 length equals 14 residues. Trimming left V 2 bases short and J 6 bases short, with 11 bases between. CDR3 residues: CASSLISAGQPQHF. In DNA, the CDR3 is TGTGCCAGCAGCTTAATTAGTGCGGGTCAGCCCCAGCATTTT.